Listed here are 30 T cell receptor beta chains from one sample, sequenced in a study of T cells in localized non-small cell lung cancer. Produced via immunoSEQ multiplex PCR; TCRdb's table is partial and in-frame only. This table holds over 30,000 clones, 75% to 90% found once. Sequencing was performed on peripheral blood, taken before any cancer treatment. These receptors originate from a woman aged 40 to 75 with stage I lung adenocarcinoma.

V is TRBV25-1 and J is TRBJ2-7; D gene ambiguous. V gave up 6 bases and J gave up 2 bases, with 20 bases separating them. The CDR3 has 16 residues. Germline V lookup: CDR1 MGHDK, CDR2 SYGVNS. Here the CDR3 reads CASREEGRTGTYEQYF. The CDR3 DNA reads TGTGCCAGCAGGGAAGAAGGTCGGACGGGCACCTACGAGCAGTACTTC.

The chain has TRBV30 and TRBJ1-3; D is ambiguous. This CDR3 contains 13 residues. V lost 4 bases and J 0 bases, leaving 7 bases between the germline ends. Germline-derived CDR1 and CDR2 are GTSNPN and SVGIG (reference sequence). In DNA, the CDR3 is TGTGCCTGGACGGCTATCTCTGGAAACACCATATATTTT. Its translation: CAWTAISGNTIYF.

The gene calls are TRBV7-9 and TRBJ1-1; D is perhaps TRBD1 (5 bases). Germline V gene data show CDR1 as SEHNR and CDR2 as FQNEAQ (reference sequence). The CDR3 runs 15 residues. Deletions cut 2 bases from V and 1 base from J, with 11 bases between. The CDR3 coding sequence is TGTGCCAGCAGCTTACAGGGCGGATGGAACACTGAAGCTTTCTTT. This translates into CASSLQGGWNTEAFF.

The chain uses TRBV19 and TRBJ1-2; D is ambiguous. Germline loops: CDR1 LNHDA, CDR2 SQIVND (reference sequence). V lost 0 bases and J lost 4, with 9 bases in between. The CDR3 covers 14 residues. CDR3 in amino acids: CASSIDPAPYGYTF. The CDR3 coding sequence is TGTGCCAGTAGTATAGATCCAGCTCCCTATGGCTACACCTTC.

In regard to this clone: Other nucleotide sequences in the sample specify the same CDR3. V and J are TRBV5-1 and TRBJ2-3; D unresolved. V was pared by 0 bases and J by 0 bases, with 8 bases between. This CDR3 has 15 residues. In germline, CDR1 is SGHRS, CDR2 YFSETQ. The CDR3 spells CASSLDLTSTDTQYF. The CDR3 DNA follows: TGCGCCAGCAGCTTGGATTTAACTAGCACAGATACGCAGTATTTT.

The chain uses TRBV6-6 and TRBJ1-1, with D perhaps TRBD1 (5 bases). CDR3 size: 13 residues. Per germline, CDR1 MNHNY and CDR2 SVGAGI (reference sequence). Trimming shortened V by 10 bases and J by 4 bases, and 16 bases separated the two germline ends. The CDR3, as DNA: TGTGCCACGACGGGGCAGGGACGCACTGAAGCTTTCTTT. Encoded protein: CATTGQGRTEAFF.

This clone was seen only once. V usage is TRBV7-3 and J usage is TRBJ2-7; D possibly corresponds to TRBD1 (6 bases). The V gene's germline CDR1 is SGHTA and CDR2 FQGTGA. The CDR3 runs to 16 residues. Between the trimmed V and J ends, which lost 2 bases and 4 bases, there was a span of 18 bases. CDR3 DNA: TGTGCCAGCAGCTTAGTTCCCTCCGGGACAAGATACGAGCAGTACTTC. Translated: CASSLVPSGTRYEQYF.

V gene TRBV11-2 combines with J gene TRBJ2-5, with D uncertain. Germline V gives CDR1 SGHAT, CDR2 FQNNGV. Trimming cost V 1 base and J 0 bases, with 6 bases left between them. The CDR3 is made up of 14 amino acids. DNA of the CDR3: TGTGCCAGCAGCTTAGGGCGTAACCAAGAGACCCAGTACTTC. Translation: CASSLGRNQETQYF.

The chain joins TRBV11-3 to TRBJ1-1, with 11 nucleotides matching TRBD1. The V segment lost 4 bases and the J segment 7 bases; nucleotides outside the gene matches: 2. The CDR3 is made up of 13 amino acids. CDR1 is SGHNT, CDR2 YENEEA, per germline. The DNA of the CDR3 is TGTGCCAGCAGCTGGGACAGGGGGAGTGAAGCTTTCTTT. Its translation: CASSWDRGSEAFF.

This clone was seen just once. The V call is TRBV6-1, the J call TRBJ2-7; D is tentatively TRBD1 or TRBD2 (5 bases each). The CDR3 consists of 17 residues. V lost 2 bases and J 2 bases, leaving 19 bases between the germline ends. CDR1 and CDR2 from the germline V gene are MNHNS and SASEGT. This CDR3 is CASSEWGPVTGPYEQYF. As DNA, the CDR3 is TGTGCCAGCAGTGAATGGGGACCCGTTACAGGTCCCTACGAGCAGTACTTC.

This clone was picked up one time. The chain couples TRBV6-6 to TRBJ2-7, with D possibly being TRBD1 (5 bases). V was trimmed by 5 bases and J by 2 bases, leaving 13 bases between them. Germline CDR1 reads MNHNY; CDR2 reads SVGAGI (reference sequence). The CDR3 runs to 14 residues. The CDR3, as DNA: TGTGCCAGCAGTCCGCAGGGTCCAGCCTACGAGCAGTACTTC. Protein: CASSPQGPAYEQYF.

V gene TRBV4-2 combines with J gene TRBJ2-7; 7 positions agree with TRBD1. Trimming cost V 4 bases and J 0 bases; bases outside gene matches: 6. Germline V CDR1 and CDR2: LGHNA, YNFKEQ. The CDR3 has 15 residues. CDR3 bases: TGTGCCAGCAGCCCCGAACAGGGGACCTCCTACGAGCAGTACTTC. Its protein product is CASSPEQGTSYEQYF.

The chain recombines TRBV28 with TRBJ2-1; D is perhaps TRBD1 or TRBD2 (6 bases each). With 3 bases removed from V and 2 bases from J, the gap between germline ends came to 23 bases. Germline loops: CDR1 MDHEN, CDR2 SYDVKM. This CDR3 is built from 19 residues. The CDR3 bases are TGTGCCAGCAGTTTTTGGCAGGGTAGGGGGGCTAGCGCCTACAATGAGCAGTTCTTC. Translating gives CASSFWQGRGASAYNEQFF.

The V and J genes are TRBV6-4 and TRBJ2-1, with 7 nucleotides matching TRBD1. The ends lost 4 bases at V and 0 bases at J; junction bases unmatched: 3. The CDR3 sequence is 15 residues long. The germline V gene encodes CDR1 MRHNA and CDR2 SNTAGT. The CDR3 protein is CASSVGTDSYNEQFF. CDR3 DNA sequence: TGTGCCAGCAGTGTAGGGACAGACTCCTACAATGAGCAGTTCTTC.

The J gene is TRBJ2-2, the V gene TRBV5-4; a possible D gene is TRBD1 (8 bases). This CDR3 has 16 amino acids. Between the trimmed V and J ends, which lost 2 bases and 6 bases, there was a span of 17 bases. Germline V lookup: CDR1 SGHNT, CDR2 YYREEE (reference sequence). The CDR3: CASSLNRGGVAGELFF. CDR3 coding DNA: TGTGCCAGCAGCTTAAACAGGGGGGGTGTCGCCGGGGAGCTGTTTTTT.

This chain links TRBV2 with TRBJ2-7; D is undetermined. In germline, CDR1 is SNHLY, CDR2 FYNNEI. The CDR3 totals 10 residues. Trimming took off 9 bases at V and 3 bases at J, with 6 bases between the two ends. The CDR3 loop is CASGFYEQYF. DNA for the CDR3: TGTGCCAGTGGGTTCTACGAGCAGTACTTC.

J is TRBJ1-4 and V is TRBV28; 9 positions match TRBD1. This CDR3 is built from 12 residues. Germline CDR1 MDHEN, CDR2 SYDVKM. Trimming took 9 bases from V and 8 from J; bases not matched to a gene: 4. Here the CDR3 DNA reads TGTGCCAGGGGGACAGGGAAGGAAAAACTGTTTTTT. As protein: CARGTGKEKLFF. The complete variable domain, with remaining parts taken from reference TRBV28 and TRBJ1-4, reads DVKVTQSSRYLVKRTGEKVFLECVQDMDHENMFWYRQDPGLGLRLIYFSYDVKMKEKGDIPEGYSVSREKKERFSLILESASTNQTSMYLCARGTGKEKLFFGSGTQLSVL.

The chain uses TRBV5-4 and TRBJ2-5; a weak D match, TRBD2 (6 bases). CDR1 SGHNT and CDR2 YYREEE come from the germline V gene (reference sequence). The V end was cut by 3 bases, the J end by 4 bases, with 13 bases between. The CDR3 totals 14 residues. The CDR3 sequence: CASSSGRGIETQYF. In nucleotides, the CDR3 is TGTGCCAGCAGCTCCGGACGGGGGATAGAGACCCAGTACTTC.

The DNA of the CDR3 is TGTGCCAGCAGGGGAGAGGCGGGGGGCGCCTCTGAGGCGGATGAGCAGTTCTTC. As protein: CASRGEAGGASEADEQFF. The V gene is TRBV2, the J gene TRBJ2-1; TRBD2 matches at 8 bases. Trimming took 6 bases from V and 8 from J; bases not matched to a gene: 21. The CDR3 consists of 18 residues. The germline V gene encodes CDR1 SNHLY and CDR2 FYNNEI.

The CDR3 nucleotides are TGCGCCAGCAGCTTGTCTAGCGGGGTCCAGACCCAGTACTTC. Protein sequence: CASSLSSGVQTQYF. The V call is TRBV5-1, the J call TRBJ2-5; 9 bases are a match to TRBD2. This CDR3 is 14 amino acids long. In germline, CDR1 is SGHRS, CDR2 YFSETQ. The ends lost 1 base at V and 6 bases at J; junction bases unmatched: 4. The full variable domain, completed using reference TRBV5-1 and TRBJ2-5, is KAGVTQTPRYLIKTRGQQVTLSCSPISGHRSVSWYQQTPGQGLQFLFEYFSETQRNKGNFPGRFSGRQFSNSRSEMNVSTLELGDSALYLCASSLSSGVQTQYFGPGTRLLVL.

The genes are TRBV5-4 and TRBJ2-1; TRBD2 aligns across 12 bases. V dropped 4 bases and J dropped 0; count of bases not matched to a gene: 2. Germline CDR1 reads SGHNT; CDR2 reads YYREEE (reference sequence). The length of the CDR3 is 16 residues. The CDR3 nucleotides read TGTGCCAGCAGCCCGACTAGCGGGAGCTCCTACAATGAGCAGTTCTTC. Translation: CASSPTSGSSYNEQFF.

This chain uses TRBV21-1 with TRBJ1-1. TRBV21-1 is a documented pseudogene. The CDR3 spans 13 residues. In nucleotides, the CDR3 is TGTGCCAGCAGCACTTCGGTGAACACTGAAGCTTTCTTT. Its protein is CASSTSVNTEAFF.

The V call is TRBV21-1, the J call TRBJ1-5; the D segment call TRBD1 is taken from the table without a DNA check. TRBV21-1 is described as a pseudogene. The CDR3 covers 15 residues. The DNA for the CDR3 is TGTGCCAGCAGCAAAGGGGGCCAGGGTGGGCAGCCCCAGCATTTT. Translation: CASSKGGQGGQPQHF.

This chain joins TRBV4-1 and TRBJ2-4; D may correspond to TRBD1 or TRBD2 (5 bases each). The CDR3 is 15 residues long. Trimming removed 2 bases from V and 3 bases from J, with 11 bases in between. Germline V gives CDR1 MGHRA, CDR2 YSYEKL. The CDR3 region is CASSQTGDLKNIQYF. The CDR3 nucleotides are TGCGCCAGCAGCCAAACCGGGGACCTCAAAAACATTCAGTACTTC.

The rearrangement joins TRBV5-1 to TRBJ2-7; 9 nucleotides agree with TRBD1. V trimming: 4 bases; J trimming: 6 bases; junction bases outside the gene matches: 8. Germline V gives CDR1 SGHRS, CDR2 YFSETQ. The CDR3 consists of 14 residues. CDR3 residues: CASSPGTGSREQYF. The CDR3 nucleotides read TGCGCCAGCAGCCCCGGGACAGGGTCTCGCGAGCAGTACTTC.

The chain has TRBV6-6 and TRBJ1-5, with TRBD1 as a possible D gene (5 bases). With 2 bases removed from V and 5 bases from J, the gap between germline ends came to 10 bases. CDR1 MNHNY and CDR2 SVGAGI come from the germline V gene (reference sequence). This CDR3 has 14 amino acids. CDR3 sequence: CASSYPRVDQPQHF. CDR3 DNA: TGTGCCAGCAGTTACCCCAGGGTGGATCAGCCCCAGCATTTT.

This clone was counted once. The CDR3 loop is CASSFRGGRVETQYF. As DNA, the CDR3 is TGTGCCAGCAGCTTCAGGGGGGGCCGGGTGGAGACCCAGTACTTC. The genes are TRBV7-9 and TRBJ2-5; D may match TRBD1 or TRBD2 (7 bases each). Trimming stripped 3 bases from V and 5 bases from J, with 16 bases between. The CDR3 length is 15 residues. From germline, CDR1 is SEHNR and CDR2 FQNEAQ (reference sequence).

By sample fraction, this clone is medium-sized. The DNA for the CDR3 is TGTGCCAGCAGTACGGACAGAAGTCAGGCTAATGAAAAACTGTTTTTT. It is translated as CASSTDRSQANEKLFF. The chain combines TRBV2 with TRBJ1-4, with a possible D match to TRBD1 (6 bases). Germline V gene data show CDR1 as SNHLY and CDR2 as FYNNEI. The CDR3 consists of 16 residues. Trimming removed 5 bases at V and 3 bases at J, with 16 bases between.

The chain links TRBV28 to TRBJ2-3, with D maybe TRBD2 (6 bases). The V end lost 5 bases, the J end lost 6 bases, and 9 bases lay between the germline ends. From germline, CDR1 is MDHEN and CDR2 SYDVKM. This CDR3 comprises 12 residues. The CDR3 loop is CASSSGSDTQYF. CDR3 sequence (DNA): TGTGCCAGCAGTAGCGGGTCGGATACGCAGTATTTT.

V usage is TRBV11-3 and J usage is TRBJ2-7, with D unclear. V lost 1 base and J lost 3, with 16 bases in between. There are 16 residues in the CDR3. The germline CDR1 and CDR2 sequences are SGHNT and YENEEA. The CDR3 DNA is TGTGCCAGCAGCTTAGGGCCGGAACCCCACTTCTACGAGCAGTACTTC. Translated, it gives CASSLGPEPHFYEQYF.